A selection of T cell receptor beta chains follows, all from one sample in a study of regulatory T cells in long-lasting Graves disease. Each CDR3 protein is one row after TCRdb ran MiXCR on the multiplex PCR reads. The sample consists of under 800,000 distinct CDR3 sequences, roughly 15% of them appearing once. This same sample was also part of a study on T cells in Graves' hyperthyroidism and ophthalmopathy.

Sequenced material: peripheral blood mononuclear cells (PBMCs), taken at new diagnosis, from a patient treated with antithyroid drugs. Receptors originate from a woman aged 30 to 39 with Graves disease. The CDR3 runs from the conserved cysteine through the conserved F or W. Fields, in order: clone size, J gene, V gene, D gene, CDR3 DNA, CDR3 protein. The D gene is left open where the match is weak. Size is omitted from some rows. Given values are once, few, many or a class for expanded clones.

clone size: many; J gene: TRBJ2-1; V gene: TRBV15; D gene: TRBD2; CDR3 DNA: TGTGCCACCAGCAGAGTTTACGCGGGGGGCATCTACAATGAGCAGTTCTTC; CDR3 protein: CATSRVYAGGIYNEQFF
clone size: many; J gene: TRBJ1-1; V gene: TRBV11-1; D gene: .; CDR3 DNA: TGTGCCAGCAGCTTAGGGTGGGAGAGACCTGAAGCTTTCTTT; CDR3 protein: CASSLGWERPEAFF
clone size: .; J gene: TRBJ2-2; V gene: TRBV9; D gene: .; CDR3 DNA: TGTGCCAGCAGCGCCCCTTCGACCGGTGCCGGGGAGCTGTTTTTT; CDR3 protein: CASSAPSTGAGELFF
clone size: many; J gene: TRBJ1-5; V gene: TRBV20-1; D gene: .; CDR3 DNA: TGCAGTGCTAGGCAAAATCTGGGGGTGAATCAGCCCCAGCATTTT; CDR3 protein: CSARQNLGVNQPQHF
clone size: many; J gene: TRBJ2-1; V gene: TRBV9; D gene: TRBD2; CDR3 DNA: TGTGCCAGCAGCGTGACTAGCGGAAACAATGAGCAGTTCTTC; CDR3 protein: CASSVTSGNNEQFF
clone size: .; J gene: TRBJ2-2; V gene: TRBV20-1; D gene: .; CDR3 DNA: TGCAGTGCTAGGGCCAACAGGGTACACGGGGAGCTGTTTTTT; CDR3 protein: CSARANRVHGELFF
clone size: once; J gene: TRBJ1-4; V gene: TRBV7-2; D gene: TRBD1; CDR3 DNA: TGTGCCAACAGGGGAGTTGGGTCTAATGAAAAACTGTTTTTT; CDR3 protein: CANRGVGSNEKLFF
clone size: .; J gene: TRBJ2-7; V gene: TRBV4-1; D gene: .; CDR3 DNA: TGCGCCAGCAGCCAAGATTCGGTGCAGGACTTAAACCTCTACGAGCAGTACTTC; CDR3 protein: CASSQDSVQDLNLYEQYF
clone size: few; J gene: TRBJ1-3; V gene: TRBV6-5; D gene: TRBD1; CDR3 DNA: TGTGCCAGCAGTTACCGAGGGACAGTCTCTGGAAACACCATATATTTT; CDR3 protein: CASSYRGTVSGNTIYF
clone size: .; J gene: TRBJ2-3; V gene: TRBV6-2/TRBV6-3; D gene: .; CDR3 DNA: TGTGCCAGCGGTGGGGACGTTTACCGCACAGATACGCAGTATTTT; CDR3 protein: CASGGDVYRTDTQYF
clone size: .; J gene: TRBJ1-4; V gene: TRBV10-3; D gene: .; CDR3 DNA: TGTGCCATCAGTGATCCGGGACCGTCCCGGGTAAAACTGTTTTTT; CDR3 protein: CAISDPGPSRVKLFF
clone size: .; J gene: TRBJ2-1; V gene: TRBV30; D gene: TRBD2; CDR3 DNA: TGTGCCTGGACCGGGACTAGCCGGCTCTTCCGCTCCTACAATGAGCAGTTCTTC; CDR3 protein: CAWTGTSRLFRSYNEQFF
clone size: many; J gene: TRBJ1-1; V gene: TRBV30; D gene: .; CDR3 DNA: TGTGCCTGGGACGGGGGGAACACTGAAGCTTTCTTT; CDR3 protein: CAWDGGNTEAFF
clone size: few; J gene: TRBJ1-1; V gene: TRBV30; D gene: TRBD1; CDR3 DNA: TGTGCCTGGAACAGGGACAGGGTAACGTCTGAAGCTTTCTTT; CDR3 protein: CAWNRDRVTSEAFF
clone size: many; J gene: TRBJ2-1; V gene: TRBV24-1; D gene: TRBD1; CDR3 DNA: TGTGCCACCAGTGATTCTAAACAGGGGCAAAACCCCAATGAGCAGTTCTTC; CDR3 protein: CATSDSKQGQNPNEQFF
clone size: .; J gene: TRBJ1-1; V gene: TRBV12-5; D gene: .; CDR3 DNA: TGTGCTAGTGGTTTCGATAGGGGGGGTACTGAAGCTTTCTTT; CDR3 protein: CASGFDRGGTEAFF
clone size: .; J gene: TRBJ1-2; V gene: TRBV9; D gene: .; CDR3 DNA: TGTGCCAGCAGCGTATCCCAGGGCTGGTCTTACTCTGGCTACACCTTC; CDR3 protein: CASSVSQGWSYSGYTF
clone size: .; J gene: TRBJ2-7; V gene: TRBV6-1; D gene: TRBD1; CDR3 DNA: TGTGCCAGCATCCGGGACAGGGTGGCCTACGAGCAGTACTTC; CDR3 protein: CASIRDRVAYEQYF
clone size: many; J gene: TRBJ2-6; V gene: TRBV28; D gene: .; CDR3 DNA: TGTGCCAGCAGCAGCCTGAGAGCTGGGGCCAACGTCCTGACTTTC; CDR3 protein: CASSSLRAGANVLTF
clone size: many; J gene: TRBJ2-7; V gene: TRBV3-1; D gene: .; CDR3 DNA: TGTGCCAGCAGCCAACTCTACGAGCAGTACTTC; CDR3 protein: CASSQLYEQYF
clone size: many; J gene: TRBJ1-2; V gene: TRBV3-1; D gene: TRBD1; CDR3 DNA: TGTGCCAGCAGCCAAGAAGGCAGGGGGCAAAATGGCTACACCTTC; CDR3 protein: CASSQEGRGQNGYTF
clone size: few; J gene: TRBJ2-2; V gene: TRBV7-6; D gene: .; CDR3 DNA: TGTGCCAGCAGCTTACGGGACATCGCTTCCACCGGGGAGCTGTTTTTT; CDR3 protein: CASSLRDIASTGELFF
clone size: .; J gene: TRBJ1-2; V gene: TRBV25-1; D gene: .; CDR3 DNA: TGTGCCAGCAGAGCACAGGAATTTTATGGCTACACCTTC; CDR3 protein: CASRAQEFYGYTF
clone size: many; J gene: TRBJ2-3; V gene: TRBV29-1; D gene: .; CDR3 DNA: TGCAGCGTTACGGTAGGAGATACGCAGTATTTT; CDR3 protein: CSVTVGDTQYF
clone size: many; J gene: TRBJ2-1; V gene: TRBV18; D gene: TRBD2; CDR3 DNA: TGTGCCAGCTCACCAAGTCTGAGCGGGAGGAGGCCTTACAATGAGCAGTTCTTC; CDR3 protein: CASSPSLSGRRPYNEQFF
clone size: many; J gene: TRBJ2-5; V gene: TRBV2; D gene: TRBD2; CDR3 DNA: TGTGCCAGCAGTGAAGTACCGGGACTAGCGGGAGGGGGACAAGAGACCCAGTACTTC; CDR3 protein: CASSEVPGLAGGGQETQYF
clone size: few; J gene: TRBJ2-2; V gene: TRBV18; D gene: .; CDR3 DNA: TGTGCCAGCTCACCGTTGTTAATGGGAAGTACCGGGGAGCTGTTTTTT; CDR3 protein: CASSPLLMGSTGELFF
clone size: .; J gene: TRBJ2-1; V gene: TRBV20-1; D gene: .; CDR3 DNA: TGCAGTGCTAGAAGTTTGTGGGGGGGCATTTCCAATGAGCAGTTCTTC; CDR3 protein: CSARSLWGGISNEQFF
clone size: few; J gene: TRBJ2-1; V gene: TRBV9; D gene: .; CDR3 DNA: TGTGCCAGCAGCGGGGACGGGATCACGAACAATGAGCAGTTCTTC; CDR3 protein: CASSGDGITNNEQFF
clone size: many; J gene: TRBJ1-1; V gene: TRBV7-2; D gene: .; CDR3 DNA: TGTGCCAGCAAGGGGGGCCCATGGAACACTGAAGCTTTCTTT; CDR3 protein: CASKGGPWNTEAFF
clone size: few; J gene: TRBJ1-1; V gene: TRBV20-1; D gene: .; CDR3 DNA: TGCAGTGCACCGGGGTTCACTGAAGCTTTCTTT; CDR3 protein: CSAPGFTEAFF